These 19 T cell receptor beta chains were sequenced from one sample in a study of graft-versus-host responses after intestinal transplantation (dated by TCRdb to the early 2020s). This specimen's time point label, per the study, means: cells obtained before transplantation from donor or recipient. The method behind the library was the immunoSEQ multiplex PCR assay. TCRdb mirrors the immuneACCESS table, restricted to in-frame sequences. Some clones are absent from its copies; in checked studies, under half trace to an unresolved V gene, and the reason for the others is unknown. The sample includes approximately 89,000 clones, with 90% to 95% observed a single time. The ten largest make up approximately 1% of the sample. These receptors' antigens are unknown. Sequencing was performed on unstimulated CD8+ T cells sorted from spleen or lymph node cells, taken before transplant. All receptors come from a human donor who was the organ donor for an intestinal transplant.

The rearrangement uses TRBV9 and TRBJ2-7; TRBD1 matches 9 bases. Germline CDR1 reads SGDLS; CDR2 reads YYNGEE. The V gene end was trimmed by 4 bases and the J gene end by 7 bases; junction bases not matched to a gene: 9. The CDR3 runs 14 residues. CDR3 bases: TGTGCCAGCAGCCCAACAGGGGGCGGCGGGGAGCAGTACTTC. Translating gives CASSPTGGGGEQYF.

J is TRBJ1-5 and V is TRBV7-8, with TRBD1 matching over 7 bases. Germline V lookup: CDR1 SGHVS, CDR2 FQNEAQ. The CDR3 is 16 residues long. V lost 4 bases and J lost 5; bases outside the gene matches: 11. The DNA for the CDR3 is TGTGCCAGCAGCTCCGGCCAGCCTACAGGGGATCAGCCCCAGCATTTT. It codes for CASSSGQPTGDQPQHF. Looking up the rest from reference TRBV7-8 and TRBJ1-5 gives the full variable domain: GAGVSQSPRYKVAKRGQDVALRCDPISGHVSLFWYQQALGQGPEFLTYFQNEAQLDKSGLPSDRFFAERPEGSVSTLKIQRTQQEDSAVYLCASSSGQPTGDQPQHFGDGTRLSIL.

V and J are TRBV7-9 and TRBJ1-1, with D perhaps matching TRBD1 (6 bases). The CDR3 is 13 residues long. The V gene's germline CDR1 is SEHNR and CDR2 FQNEAQ (reference sequence). V shed 5 bases and J shed 7 bases, with 14 bases lying between them. CDR3 DNA sequence: TGTGCCAGCAGCAAGGGGGGGGGAGGTGAAGCTTTCTTT. This translates into CASSKGGGGEAFF.

V gene TRBV28 combines with J gene TRBJ2-2; 7 nucleotides agree with TRBD1. Germline V gene data show CDR1 as MDHEN and CDR2 as SYDVKM. V dropped 8 bases and J dropped 4; count of bases not matched to a gene: 13. The CDR3 sequence is 16 residues long. The CDR3 loop reads CASRTAEQGLTGELFF. CDR3 nucleotide sequence: TGTGCCAGCCGGACGGCGGAACAGGGGCTCACCGGGGAGCTGTTTTTT.

The chain links TRBV19 to TRBJ1-5; maybe TRBD1 (5 bases). The germline CDR1 and CDR2 sequences are LNHDA and SQIVND (reference sequence). Trimming took 3 bases from V and 5 from J, leaving 11 bases between them. This CDR3 has 14 amino acids. The CDR3 here is CASSMGPNDQPQHF. CDR3 DNA: TGTGCCAGTAGTATGGGGCCGAACGATCAGCCCCAGCATTTT.

In DNA form, the CDR3 reads TGTGCCAGCAGCTTGTCCCGTTTTCGCAGTGGCCCAACTAATGGCTACACCTTC. It encodes CASSLSRFRSGPTNGYTF. V is TRBV5-4 and J is TRBJ1-2; D ambiguous. CDR3 length: 18 residues. Germline V lookup: CDR1 SGHNT, CDR2 YYREEE (reference sequence). V lost 1 base, J lost 6 bases, and 25 bases lay in between.

In this sample, this clone turned up once. The chain carries TRBV10-3 and TRBJ2-1; a weak D match, TRBD1 (6 bases). The CDR3 totals 14 residues. V was cut by 6 bases and J by 6 bases, with 15 bases left in between. Germline values: CDR1 ENHRY, CDR2 SYGVKD. The CDR3 region has the DNA TGTGCCATCAGCAGACGGGACAACCTCAATGAGCAGTTCTTC. Protein: CAISRRDNLNEQFF.

The genes are TRBV7-9 and TRBJ1-2; 10 bases map to TRBD1. V was pared by 3 bases and J by 0 bases, with 10 bases of the junction left unmatched. This CDR3 has 18 amino acids. Germline lookup yields CDR1 SEHNR and CDR2 FQNEAQ (reference sequence). The CDR3 DNA sequence: TGTGCCAGCAGCTTCCTCAGCGGACAGGGGGTCTCTAACTATGGCTACACCTTC. Its translation: CASSFLSGQGVSNYGYTF.

The chain employs TRBV5-4 and TRBJ1-4; TRBD1 aligns across 7 bases. The CDR3 runs 15 residues. The J segment lost 2 bases and the V segment lost 6 bases, leaving 7 bases of the junction unmatched. Germline loops: CDR1 SGHNT, CDR2 YYREEE (reference sequence). In DNA, the CDR3 is TGTGCCAGCACCCGAGAGGGGGCCACTAATGAAAAACTGTTTTTT. Amino acid sequence: CASTREGATNEKLFF.

The J gene is TRBJ2-7, the V gene TRBV5-5; TRBD2 might be the D (6 bases). The germline V gene encodes CDR1 SGHKS and CDR2 YYEKEE (reference sequence). This CDR3 has 14 amino acids. With 5 bases removed from V and 6 bases from J, the gap between germline ends came to 18 bases. The CDR3 protein is CASSPPGVEGEQYF. Here the CDR3 DNA reads TGTGCCAGCAGTCCACCGGGGGTGGAGGGCGAGCAGTACTTC.

The rearrangement links TRBV7-9 to TRBJ2-7, with TRBD2 matching 10 bases. The germline V gene encodes CDR1 SEHNR and CDR2 FQNEAQ (reference sequence). The CDR3 spans 15 residues. The V segment lost 4 bases and the J segment 5 bases; nucleotides outside the gene matches: 8. The CDR3 bases are TGTGCCAGCAGCTCACCTAGCGGGAGAAGCCACGAGCAGTACTTC. This translates into CASSSPSGRSHEQYF.

V and J are TRBV4-2 and TRBJ1-2; a possible D gene is TRBD1 (5 bases). CDR1 and CDR2 from the germline V gene are LGHNA and YNFKEQ. The CDR3 runs 11 residues. The V gene lost 1 base and the J gene lost 11 bases, with 8 bases spanning the gap. This CDR3 reads CASSQGGGYTF. In DNA, the CDR3 is TGTGCCAGCAGCCAAGGGGGGGGGTACACCTTC.

The genes are TRBV27 and TRBJ2-7, with a possible D match to TRBD2 (5 bases). The CDR3 is made up of 14 amino acids. Germline CDR1 reads MNHEY; CDR2 reads SMNVEV (reference sequence). V was trimmed by 11 bases and J by 0 bases, leaving 17 bases between them. CDR3: CASGLLGSSYEQYF. Here the CDR3 DNA reads TGTGCCTCCGGTTTACTAGGGAGCTCCTACGAGCAGTACTTC.

The J gene is TRBJ1-3, the V gene TRBV19; possible D gene TRBD1, 6 bases. The CDR3 length is 15 residues. The germline V gene has CDR1 LNHDA and CDR2 SQIVND (reference sequence). Trimming removed 8 bases at V and 1 base at J, with 15 bases between. The CDR3 region is CASSGTPPSGNTIYF. The CDR3 DNA follows: TGTGCCAGTTCCGGGACACCGCCTTCTGGAAACACCATATATTTT.

This sequence joins TRBV4-3 and TRBJ2-7; D perhaps matches TRBD2 (6 bases). Trimming pared 3 bases from V and 0 bases from J, leaving 15 bases between. This CDR3 is 16 amino acids long. Germline V CDR1 and CDR2: LGHNA, YSLEER. The DNA of the CDR3 is TGCGCCAGCAGCCAGTCGGAGCGGGCAAGCTCCTACGAGCAGTACTTC. Its translation: CASSQSERASSYEQYF.

V gene TRBV5-4 combines with J gene TRBJ2-7, with 10 nucleotides matching TRBD2. Trimming cost V 0 bases and J 0 bases; bases outside gene matches: 0. The CDR3 contains 15 residues. Per germline, CDR1 SGHNT and CDR2 YYREEE (reference sequence). CDR3 nucleotide sequence: TGTGCCAGCAGCTTGGTAGCGGGAGGCTCCTACGAGCAGTACTTC. The encoded protein is CASSLVAGGSYEQYF.

The rearrangement links TRBV4-3 to TRBJ2-1, with a possible D match to TRBD1 (5 bases). Trimming removed 0 bases from V and 0 bases from J, with 18 bases in between. The CDR3 totals 19 residues. Germline CDR1 reads LGHNA; CDR2 reads YSLEER. CDR3 coding DNA: TGCGCCAGCAGCCAAGATCTGGCAGCAGGGTATAGCTCCTACAATGAGCAGTTCTTC. Translating it yields CASSQDLAAGYSSYNEQFF.

This sequence joins TRBV7-8 and TRBJ2-2; perhaps TRBD1 as D (5 bases). V lost 0 bases to trimming and J lost 1 base, with 12 bases between them. The CDR3 loop spans 17 amino acids. CDR1 is SGHVS, CDR2 FQNEAQ, per germline. In nucleotides, the CDR3 is TGTGCCAGCAGCTTAGCCCACGAGACAGAGAACACCGGGGAGCTGTTTTTT. Encoded protein: CASSLAHETENTGELFF. Filled out from reference TRBV7-8 and TRBJ2-2, the complete variable domain reads GAGVSQSPRYKVAKRGQDVALRCDPISGHVSLFWYQQALGQGPEFLTYFQNEAQLDKSGLPSDRFFAERPEGSVSTLKIQRTQQEDSAVYLCASSLAHETENTGELFFGEGSRLTVL.

J is TRBJ2-1 and V is TRBV4-2; 8 nucleotides line up with TRBD2. This CDR3 is 16 amino acids long. The germline V gene encodes CDR1 LGHNA and CDR2 YNFKEQ. Trimming removed 0 bases from V and 4 bases from J; junction bases left unmatched: 5. The CDR3 coding sequence is TGTGCCAGCAGCCAAGATTCGGGGGGGGCATACAATGAGCAGTTCTTC. Protein: CASSQDSGGAYNEQFF.